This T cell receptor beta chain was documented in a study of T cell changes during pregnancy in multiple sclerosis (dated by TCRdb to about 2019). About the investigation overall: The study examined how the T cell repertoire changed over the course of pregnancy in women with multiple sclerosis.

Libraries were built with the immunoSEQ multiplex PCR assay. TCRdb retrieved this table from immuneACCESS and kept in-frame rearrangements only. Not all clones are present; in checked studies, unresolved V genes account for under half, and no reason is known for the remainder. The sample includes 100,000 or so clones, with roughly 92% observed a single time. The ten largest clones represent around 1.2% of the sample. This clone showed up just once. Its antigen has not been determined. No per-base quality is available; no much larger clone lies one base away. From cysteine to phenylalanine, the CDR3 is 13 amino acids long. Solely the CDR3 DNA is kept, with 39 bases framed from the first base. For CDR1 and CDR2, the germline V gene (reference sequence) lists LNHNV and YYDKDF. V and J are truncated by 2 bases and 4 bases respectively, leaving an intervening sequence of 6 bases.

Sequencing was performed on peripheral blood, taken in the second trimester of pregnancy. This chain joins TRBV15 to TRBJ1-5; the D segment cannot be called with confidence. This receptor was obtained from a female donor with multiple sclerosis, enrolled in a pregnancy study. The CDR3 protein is CATSRQKNQPQHF. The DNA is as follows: TGTGCCACCAGCAGACAAAAAAATCAGCCCCAGCATTTT.